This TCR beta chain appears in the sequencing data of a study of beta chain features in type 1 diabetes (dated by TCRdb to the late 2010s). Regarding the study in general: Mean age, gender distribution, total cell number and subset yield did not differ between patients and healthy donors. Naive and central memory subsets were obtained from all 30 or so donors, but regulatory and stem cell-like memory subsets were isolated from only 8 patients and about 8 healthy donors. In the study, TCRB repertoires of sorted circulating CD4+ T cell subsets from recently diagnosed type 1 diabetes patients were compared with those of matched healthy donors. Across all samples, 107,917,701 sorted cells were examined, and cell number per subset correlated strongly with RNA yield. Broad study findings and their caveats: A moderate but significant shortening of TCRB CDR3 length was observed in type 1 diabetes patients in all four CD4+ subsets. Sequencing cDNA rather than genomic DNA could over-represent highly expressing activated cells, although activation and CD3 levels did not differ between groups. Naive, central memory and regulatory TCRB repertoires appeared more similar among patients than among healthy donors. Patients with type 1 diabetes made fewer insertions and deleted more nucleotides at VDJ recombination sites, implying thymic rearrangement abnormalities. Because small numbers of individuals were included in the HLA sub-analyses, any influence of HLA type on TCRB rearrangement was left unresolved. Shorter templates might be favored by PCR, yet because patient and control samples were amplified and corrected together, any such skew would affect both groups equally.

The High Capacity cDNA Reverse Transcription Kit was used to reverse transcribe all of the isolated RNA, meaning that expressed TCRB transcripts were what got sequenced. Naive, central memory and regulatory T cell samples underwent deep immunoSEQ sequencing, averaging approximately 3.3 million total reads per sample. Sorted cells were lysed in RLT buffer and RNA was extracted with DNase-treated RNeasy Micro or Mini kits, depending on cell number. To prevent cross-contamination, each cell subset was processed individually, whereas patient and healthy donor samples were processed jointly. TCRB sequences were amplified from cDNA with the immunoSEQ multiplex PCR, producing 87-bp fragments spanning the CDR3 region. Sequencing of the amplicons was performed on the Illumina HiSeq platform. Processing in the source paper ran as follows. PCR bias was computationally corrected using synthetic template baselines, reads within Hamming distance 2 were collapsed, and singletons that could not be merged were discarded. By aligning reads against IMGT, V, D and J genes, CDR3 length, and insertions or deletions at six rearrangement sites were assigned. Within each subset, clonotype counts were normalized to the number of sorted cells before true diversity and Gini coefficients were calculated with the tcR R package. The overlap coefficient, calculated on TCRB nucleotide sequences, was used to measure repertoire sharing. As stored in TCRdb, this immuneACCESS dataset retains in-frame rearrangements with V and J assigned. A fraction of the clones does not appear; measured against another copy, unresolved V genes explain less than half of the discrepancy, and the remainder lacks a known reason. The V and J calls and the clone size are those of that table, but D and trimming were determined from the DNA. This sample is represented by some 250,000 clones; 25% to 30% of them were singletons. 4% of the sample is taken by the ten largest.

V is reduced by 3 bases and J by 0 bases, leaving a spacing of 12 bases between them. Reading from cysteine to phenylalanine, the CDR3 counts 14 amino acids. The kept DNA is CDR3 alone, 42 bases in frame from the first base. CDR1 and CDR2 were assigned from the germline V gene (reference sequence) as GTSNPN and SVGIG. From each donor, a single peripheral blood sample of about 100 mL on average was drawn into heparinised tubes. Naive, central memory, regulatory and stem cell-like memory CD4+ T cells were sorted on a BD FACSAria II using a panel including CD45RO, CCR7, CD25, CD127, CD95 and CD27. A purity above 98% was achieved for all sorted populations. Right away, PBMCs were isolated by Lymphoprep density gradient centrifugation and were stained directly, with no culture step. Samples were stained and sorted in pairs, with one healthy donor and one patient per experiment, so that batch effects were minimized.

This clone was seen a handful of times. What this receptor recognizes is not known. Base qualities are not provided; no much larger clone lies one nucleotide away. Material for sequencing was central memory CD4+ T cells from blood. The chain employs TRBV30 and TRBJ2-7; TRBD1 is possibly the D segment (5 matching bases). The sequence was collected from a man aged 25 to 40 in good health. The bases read TGTGCCTGGAGGAGGACACTTAGCTCCTACGAGCAGTACTTC. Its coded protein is CAWRRTLSSYEQYF.